Following are 21 T cell receptor beta chains from one sample sequenced in a study of blood T cell repertoires in COVID-19. The table came from immunoSEQ multiplex PCR; TCRdb's copy has only in-frame clones and leaves some out. The table lists 45,000 to 50,000 clones, roughly nine tenths of them singletons. The sample consisted of peripheral blood. The receptors were gathered from a human donor in a cohort sampled during active COVID-19.

There are a few counts of this clone. The chain has TRBV9 and TRBJ1-2; D uncertain. The CDR3 consists of 12 residues. V was cut by 3 bases and J by 6 bases, with 9 bases left in between. Germline CDR1 is SGDLS and CDR2 is YYNGEE. CDR3 sequence: CASSADLDGYTF. The CDR3 nucleotides read TGTGCCAGCAGCGCAGATTTGGATGGCTACACCTTC.

The chain has TRBV24-1 and TRBJ2-5; the D gene is possibly TRBD2 (6 bases). The CDR3 is 11 amino acids. CDR1 and CDR2 (germline): KGHDR, SFDVKD. With 11 bases removed from V and 7 bases from J, the gap between germline ends came to 13 bases. The CDR3 region is CAREARRTQYF. DNA for the CDR3: TGTGCCAGGGAGGCCAGGCGGACCCAGTACTTC.

This clone was observed once. This chain links TRBV4-1 with TRBJ1-6; a possible D gene is TRBD1 (6 bases). Germline CDR1 and CDR2: MGHRA and YSYEKL. V lost 0 bases and J 7 bases, leaving 13 bases between the germline ends. CDR3 length equals 16 residues. This CDR3 reads CASSQEGIQGNSPLHF. The CDR3, as DNA: TGCGCCAGCAGCCAAGAAGGAATACAGGGAAATTCACCCCTCCACTTT.

J is TRBJ2-3 and V is TRBV27; D gene uncertain. This CDR3 comprises 17 residues. Germline CDR1 and CDR2: MNHEY and SMNVEV (reference sequence). V was cut by 6 bases and J by 3 bases, with 22 bases left in between. The CDR3 region is CASRHPSGSALTDTQYF. In DNA form, the CDR3 reads TGTGCCAGCAGACACCCATCCGGGTCTGCACTGACAGATACGCAGTATTTT.

The chain recombines TRBV5-1 with TRBJ1-2, with 8 bases identical to TRBD1. This CDR3 is built from 13 residues. Looked up from germline, CDR1 is SGHRS and CDR2 is YFSETQ. J gave up 2 bases and V 4 bases, and 1 base lay outside the gene matches. Written as DNA, the CDR3 is TGCGCCAGCAGCCGGACAGGGAACTATGGCTACACCTTC. Translating gives CASSRTGNYGYTF.

This rearrangement joins TRBV5-1 to TRBJ2-5; 7 nucleotides line up with TRBD2. This CDR3 region has 13 residues. Germline V gene lookup returns CDR1 SGHRS and CDR2 YFSETQ. J was trimmed by 3 bases and V by 2 bases; bases with no gene match: 1. Written as DNA, the CDR3 is TGCGCCAGCAGCTTTGGGGGGGAAGAGACCCAGTACTTC. It translates to CASSFGGEETQYF.

The V and J genes are TRBV5-1 and TRBJ2-1, with D maybe TRBD2 (6 bases). Per the germline V gene, CDR1 is SGHRS and CDR2 is YFSETQ. Between the trimmed V and J ends, which lost 5 bases and 7 bases, there was a span of 16 bases. The CDR3 is 14 residues long. CDR3: CASRFGGERNEQFF. CDR3 DNA: TGCGCCAGCAGGTTCGGGGGAGAGAGGAATGAGCAGTTCTTC.

V usage is TRBV9 and J usage is TRBJ2-3; 8 nucleotides agree with TRBD1. Germline V gives CDR1 SGDLS, CDR2 YYNGEE. This CDR3 comprises 14 residues. V lost 4 bases, J lost 4 bases, and 5 bases stayed unmatched. CDR3 region: CASSPQGASDTQYF. As DNA, the CDR3 is TGTGCCAGCAGCCCGCAGGGGGCGTCAGATACGCAGTATTTT.

V is TRBV29-1 and J is TRBJ1-6; 9 positions match TRBD1. The CDR3 runs 13 residues. The ends lost 4 bases at V and 6 bases at J; junction bases unmatched: 1. In germline, CDR1 is SQVTM, CDR2 ANQGSEA. The CDR3 DNA reads as TGCAGCGTTGGGACAGGGGTTAATTCACCCCTCCACTTT. It codes for CSVGTGVNSPLHF.

The chain recombines TRBV7-2 with TRBJ2-3, with D hard to call. V was shortened by 6 bases and J by 2 bases, with 12 bases between the two germline ends. Per germline, CDR1 SGHTA and CDR2 FQGNSA. CDR3 size: 14 residues. CDR3 region: CASSPSSVTDTQYF. The CDR3 nucleotides are TGTGCCAGCAGTCCGTCAAGCGTCACAGATACGCAGTATTTT.

The rearrangement links TRBV29-1 to TRBJ1-3; maybe TRBD1 (6 bases). This CDR3 is 14 amino acids long. Trimming cost V 7 bases and J 0 bases, with 13 bases left between them. Germline CDR1 is SQVTM and CDR2 is ANQGSEA. The chain's CDR3 is CSAEDSHSGNTIYF. The CDR3 bases are TGCAGCGCCGAGGACAGTCACTCTGGAAACACCATATATTTT.

The V and J genes are TRBV9 and TRBJ2-5, with a weak D call TRBD1 (6 bases). Germline V CDR1 and CDR2: SGDLS, YYNGEE. V lost 4 bases and J lost 5, with 15 bases in between. The length of the CDR3 is 14 residues. CDR3 in amino acids: CASSPEWGQETQYF. The DNA for the CDR3 is TGTGCCAGCAGCCCTGAGTGGGGGCAGGAGACCCAGTACTTC.

This sequence joins TRBV19 and TRBJ1-2, with TRBD1 as a possible D gene (6 bases). The germline V gene encodes CDR1 LNHDA and CDR2 SQIVND (reference sequence). Trimming shortened V by 5 bases and J by 4 bases, and 14 bases separated the two germline ends. CDR3 size: 14 residues. The CDR3 region has the DNA TGTGCCAGTAGTGCGAGACAGGAGTCCTATGGCTACACCTTC. Translating gives CASSARQESYGYTF.

This clone was observed a handful of times. This chain uses TRBV2 with TRBJ2-5; D is perhaps TRBD1 (5 bases). The CDR3 spans 13 residues. Germline V gene data show CDR1 as SNHLY and CDR2 as FYNNEI. Deletions cut 4 bases from V and 2 bases from J, with 8 bases between. The CDR3 region is CASSGQLQETQYF. DNA of the CDR3: TGTGCCAGCAGTGGACAGTTACAAGAGACCCAGTACTTC.

This rearrangement joins TRBV5-1 to TRBJ1-2, with D tentatively TRBD1 (5 bases). The V gene's germline CDR1 is SGHRS and CDR2 YFSETQ. CDR3 length: 15 amino acids. Trimming stripped 3 bases from V and 8 bases from J, with 20 bases between. This CDR3 is CASSSSGINRGGYTF. As DNA, the CDR3 is TGCGCCAGCAGCTCCTCGGGCATCAACCGGGGGGGCTACACCTTC.

The chain combines TRBV7-8 with TRBJ2-1; D perhaps matches TRBD2 (6 bases). The CDR3 is made up of 18 amino acids. From germline, CDR1 is SGHVS and CDR2 FQNEAQ. Trimming cost V 4 bases and J 0 bases, with 19 bases left between them. The CDR3 nucleotides are TGTGCCAGCAGCTCCCCGATTCGGGGGTACAGCTCCTACAATGAGCAGTTCTTC. It translates to CASSSPIRGYSSYNEQFF.

CDR3 loop: CASSSPRGQIQETQYF. The DNA for the CDR3 is TGTGCCAGTAGTTCCCCGCGGGGGCAAATTCAAGAGACCCAGTACTTC. This sequence joins TRBV19 and TRBJ2-5; D perhaps matches TRBD2 (7 bases). The ends were cut back, 5 bases at V and 2 bases at J, with 18 bases in the middle. The CDR3 consists of 16 residues. Looked up from germline, CDR1 is LNHDA and CDR2 is SQIVND (reference sequence).

This chain connects TRBV2 to TRBJ1-2; possibly TRBD1 for D (5 bases). With 7 bases removed from V and 3 bases from J, the gap between germline ends came to 12 bases. Germline V CDR1 and CDR2: SNHLY, FYNNEI. The CDR3 has 13 residues. CDR3: CASTQGDDYGYTF. CDR3 nucleotide sequence: TGTGCCAGCACGCAGGGTGACGACTATGGCTACACCTTC. The full variable domain, its missing parts supplied by reference TRBV2 and TRBJ1-2, is EPEVTQTPSHQVTQMGQEVILRCVPISNHLYFYWYRQILGQKVEFLVSFYNNEISEKSEIFDDQFSVERPDGSNFTLKIRSTKLEDSAMYFCASTQGDDYGYTFGSGTRLTVV.

J is TRBJ2-1 and V is TRBV6-2 or TRBV6-3, with TRBD2 matching over 12 bases. Germline loops: CDR1 MNHEY, CDR2 SVGEGT. This CDR3 spans 16 amino acids. The trim removed 2 bases at V and 8 bases at J, leaving 7 bases unmatched. The CDR3 nucleotides are TGTGCCAGCAGTTACCCTCTAGCGGGGGGGCCCGATGAGCAGTTCTTC. The encoded protein is CASSYPLAGGPDEQFF.

The V call is TRBV21-1, the J call TRBJ1-5; TRBD1 is the table's D call, not checked against the DNA. TRBV21-1 constitutes a pseudogene. CDR3 length: 21 residues. CDR3 sequence: CASSRQYGQGSVSSGGQPQHF. Written as DNA, the CDR3 is TGTGCCAGCAGCAGACAGTATGGACAGGGGAGCGTTTCGTCGGGAGGACAGCCCCAGCATTTT.

As regards this clone: Other DNA sequences in this specimen translate into the identical CDR3. V is TRBV5-1 and J is TRBJ2-5; TRBD2 matches at 8 bases. The CDR3 covers 13 residues. The V segment lost 0 bases and the J segment 5 bases; nucleotides outside the gene matches: 0. CDR1 is SGHRS, CDR2 YFSETQ, per germline. Here the CDR3 reads CASSLGGGETQYF. For the CDR3, the DNA is TGCGCCAGCAGCTTGGGCGGGGGGGAGACCCAGTACTTC.